The 2 T cell receptor beta chains below come from one sample, sequenced in a study of graft-versus-host responses after intestinal transplantation. Assay used: immunoSEQ multiplex PCR; TCRdb lists only in-frame clones, some missing. The sample records 74,000 or so clones, around 92% being singletons. This material consisted of PBMCs, taken 98 days after intestinal transplantation. Receptors were obtained from a human patient who received an intestinal transplant, so some T cells may come from the graft donor.

The V gene is TRBV10-1, the J gene TRBJ2-3, with TRBD2 matching over 9 bases. Trimming took 5 bases from V and 3 from J; bases not matched to a gene: 6. This CDR3 is built from 15 residues. Germline loops: CDR1 WNHNN, CDR2 SYGVQD (reference sequence). CDR3 sequence reads: CASSSVAGVTDTQYF. Here the CDR3 DNA reads TGCGCCAGCAGTTCCGTAGCGGGAGTAACAGATACGCAGTATTTT.

The chain is built from TRBV6-6 and TRBJ2-7, with 11 bases matching TRBD2. V lost 10 bases to trimming and J lost 4 bases; unmatched junction nucleotides: 6. The germline gives CDR1 MNHNY, CDR2 SVGAGI (reference sequence). CDR3 size: 13 residues. CDR3 region: CATSTSGAYEQYF. CDR3 DNA sequence: TGTGCCACCTCGACTAGCGGGGCTTACGAGCAGTACTTC.